This T cell receptor (beta chain) was recorded in a study of Graves' ophthalmopathy and Graves' hyperthyroidism. Study-wide results and limits: Ophthalmopathy was separated from stable hyperthyroidism by a 13-signature model with approximately 90% sensitivity and around 81% specificity.

As the template, RNA transcripts were used to amplify TCR beta CDR3 regions. Second-round multiplex PCR came after first-round RT-PCR with HTBI primers. TCRdb independently ran MiXCR on the multiplex PCR reads; one entry per CDR3 protein. The profile shows hundreds of thousands of distinct CDR3 sequences, about 40% of them singletons. Turning to this clonotype: Its antigen is still unknown. At one boundary the junction diverges from the germline segment, which might be a read error.

This CDR3 is built from 14 residues. Germline V gene data show CDR1 as LNHDA and CDR2 as SQIVND (reference sequence). The sample was peripheral blood. V usage is TRBV19 and J usage is TRBJ2-7, with D possibly TRBD2 on 6 matching bases. The sequence was obtained from an adult man with Graves' ophthalmopathy. CDR3 in DNA: TGTGCCAGTAGTCCCATAGCGGTATCCTGCGAGCAGTACTTC. Translation: CASSPIAVSCEQYF.